This T cell receptor beta chain is drawn from a study of Graves' ophthalmopathy and Graves' hyperthyroidism. Turning to the study itself: Specimen type is peripheral blood, obtained at initial diagnosis before any treatment.

Amplifying from RNA transcripts, the study obtained TCR beta CDR3 regions. HTBI-primed RT-PCR formed the first round, and a multiplex PCR formed the second. A single record per CDR3 protein comes from TCRdb applying MiXCR to the multiplex PCR reads. The repertoire holds 170,000 or so distinct CDR3 sequences, with 30% to 45% as singletons. Ophthalmopathic donors had moderate-to-severe activity, CAS ≥3 and NOSPECS ≥4, with disease that had lasted under 3 months. Certain patients were not enrolled. These were patients with other autoimmune diseases, uncontrolled infections, pregnancy or lactation. Diagnosis relied on clinical symptoms, serum thyroxine, TRAb, thyroid ultrasound and orbital computed tomography. This clonotype was found many times. After removal of 6 bases from V and 4 bases from J, the junction contained 7 bases not matched to a gene. The germline CDR1 and CDR2 sequences are MNHEY and SMNVEV (reference sequence). The CDR3 totals 14 residues.

V is TRBV27 and J is TRBJ2-7; 9 nucleotides align to TRBD1. The specimen sequenced was peripheral blood. The clonotype originates from a woman between 40 and 50 years old with Graves' ophthalmopathy. The CDR3 region is CASRTPGQGYEQYF. Here the CDR3 DNA reads TGTGCCAGCAGGACTCCGGGACAGGGTTACGAGCAGTACTTC.